Following are 22 T cell receptor beta chains from one sample sequenced in a study of blood T cell repertoires in COVID-19. Produced via immunoSEQ multiplex PCR; TCRdb's table is partial and in-frame only. The sample has a few hundred thousand clones, roughly 88% seen once. Input material: peripheral blood. The receptors originated from a man younger than 35 with active or convalescent COVID-19.

The V and J genes are TRBV2 and TRBJ1-2, with TRBD1 identical over 7 bases. The germline CDR1 and CDR2 sequences are SNHLY and FYNNEI. Trimming at V came to 7 bases and at J to 2 bases, leaving 19 bases not matched to a gene. The CDR3 is made up of 18 amino acids. The CDR3 loop reads CASKRGRDSPVRNYGYTF. CDR3 nucleotide sequence: TGTGCCAGCAAAAGGGGCCGGGACAGCCCCGTTCGAAACTATGGCTACACCTTC.

The genes are TRBV6-1 and TRBJ2-7, with 8 positions matching TRBD2. From germline, CDR1 is MNHNS and CDR2 SASEGT. This CDR3 contains 15 residues. Losses at the gene ends were 2 bases for V and 1 base for J; bases not matched to a gene: 4. Here the CDR3 reads CASSELAGRSYEQYF. The CDR3 DNA is TGTGCCAGCAGTGAATTAGCGGGGAGATCCTACGAGCAGTACTTC.

J is TRBJ2-2 and V is TRBV7-9; TRBD2 matches 8 bases. The CDR3 is 16 residues long. The V and J ends lost 7 bases and 5 bases, in that order; junction bases with no gene match: 12. The germline V gene has CDR1 SEHNR and CDR2 FQNEAQ (reference sequence). CDR3 sequence reads: CASTPSGGAETGELFF. CDR3 nucleotide sequence: TGTGCCAGCACCCCCTCGGGGGGGGCGGAAACCGGGGAGCTGTTTTTT.

This rearrangement joins TRBV9 to TRBJ2-5, with a possible D match to TRBD2 (6 bases). The V and J ends lost 6 bases and 5 bases respectively, with 17 bases between them. Germline loops: CDR1 SGDLS, CDR2 YYNGEE. The CDR3 consists of 14 residues. CDR3 loop: CASTGRDAGETQYF. CDR3 nucleotides: TGTGCCAGCACCGGGCGGGATGCAGGGGAGACCCAGTACTTC. The complete variable domain, with remaining parts taken from reference TRBV9 and TRBJ2-5, reads DSGVTQTPKHLITATGQRVTLRCSPRSGDLSVYWYQQSLDQGLQFLIQYYNGEERAKGNILERFSAQQFPDLHSELNLSSLELGDSALYFCASTGRDAGETQYFGPGTRLLVL.

The rearrangement uses TRBV15 and TRBJ2-1; 8 positions agree with TRBD2. Trimming cost V 8 bases and J 9 bases; bases outside gene matches: 12. The CDR3 runs 14 residues. The germline V gene encodes CDR1 LNHNV and CDR2 YYDKDF (reference sequence). CDR3 sequence reads: CATHFRGGPGEQFF. The DNA of the CDR3 is TGTGCCACCCACTTCCGGGGGGGGCCCGGTGAGCAGTTCTTC.

The V and J genes are TRBV27 and TRBJ1-2, with 8 bases lining up with TRBD1. The V gene end was trimmed by 0 bases and the J gene end by 6 bases; junction bases not matched to a gene: 6. Germline loops: CDR1 MNHEY, CDR2 SMNVEV (reference sequence). The CDR3 covers 15 residues. The CDR3 nucleotides are TGTGCCAGCAGTTTATCGAGACAGGGGATCGATGGCTACACCTTC. This translates into CASSLSRQGIDGYTF.

The chain uses TRBV4-1 and TRBJ1-5; 10 bases agree with TRBD1. CDR3 size: 15 residues. J gave up 3 bases and V 4 bases, and 3 bases lay outside the gene matches. The germline V gene encodes CDR1 MGHRA and CDR2 YSYEKL. CDR3 nucleotide sequence: TGCGCCAGCAGCCGGGGGACAGGGGTCAATCAGCCCCAGCATTTT. This encodes CASSRGTGVNQPQHF.

The table lists this clone with a count of one. The V gene is TRBV14, the J gene TRBJ1-2; the D is unclear. This CDR3 region has 15 residues. Germline lookup yields CDR1 SGHDN and CDR2 FVKESK. The V end lost 4 bases, the J end lost 4 bases, and 16 bases lay between the germline ends. The CDR3 spells CASSPDYTDVYGYTF. CDR3 in DNA: TGTGCCAGCAGCCCGGACTATACGGATGTCTATGGCTACACCTTC.

The chain combines TRBV18 with TRBJ2-7, with a weak D call TRBD1 (7 bases). From germline, CDR1 is KGHSH and CDR2 LQKENI. Between the trimmed V and J ends, which lost 3 bases and 7 bases, there was a span of 19 bases. The CDR3 has 15 residues. The CDR3 region is CASSPANGQAGEQYF. CDR3 DNA: TGTGCCAGCTCACCCGCCAACGGACAGGCGGGGGAGCAGTACTTC.

The gene calls are TRBV5-1 and TRBJ1-2; maybe TRBD1 (6 bases). V lost 7 bases and J 6 bases, leaving 25 bases between the germline ends. Germline lookup yields CDR1 SGHRS and CDR2 YFSETQ. The CDR3 contains 16 residues. The CDR3 loop is CASYRTGRRLLHGYTF. CDR3 sequence (DNA): TGCGCCAGCTATAGAACAGGGCGTCGGCTTCTCCATGGCTACACCTTC.

V is TRBV7-9 and J is TRBJ1-2; TRBD1 might be the D (6 bases). Germline V lookup: CDR1 SEHNR, CDR2 FQNEAQ (reference sequence). Trimming pared 5 bases from V and 0 bases from J, leaving 16 bases between. The CDR3 spans 16 residues. The CDR3 protein is CASSERTVNSNYGYTF. In DNA form, the CDR3 reads TGTGCCAGCAGCGAGAGGACAGTCAACTCTAACTATGGCTACACCTTC.

The V gene is TRBV7-9, the J gene TRBJ2-1; 12 nucleotides align to TRBD2. After removal of 5 bases from V and 7 bases from J, the junction contained 6 bases not matched to a gene. This CDR3 is 15 amino acids long. Germline assignment: CDR1 SEHNR and CDR2 FQNEAQ (reference sequence). The CDR3 loop is CASSRQGLAGNEQFF. As DNA, the CDR3 is TGTGCCAGCAGCCGACAGGGACTAGCGGGTAATGAGCAGTTCTTC.

J is TRBJ2-7 and V is TRBV7-6; TRBD1 is a possible D gene (5 bases). Trimming shortened V by 2 bases and J by 1 base, and 12 bases separated the two germline ends. The germline CDR1 and CDR2 sequences are SGHVS and FNYEAQ. This CDR3 region has 15 residues. For the CDR3, the DNA is TGTGCCAGCAGCTTAAGGGGAAGGAGATCCTACGAGCAGTACTTC. Its translation: CASSLRGRRSYEQYF. The variable domain in full, with the rest retrieved from reference TRBV7-6 and TRBJ2-7, is GAGVSQSPRYKVTKRGQDVALRCDPISGHVSLYWYRQALGQGPEFLTYFNYEAQQDKSGLPNDRFSAERPEGSISTLTIQRTEQRDSAMYRCASSLRGRRSYEQYFGPGTRLTVT.

The chain employs TRBV7-6 and TRBJ2-1, with 10 bases matching TRBD2. J was trimmed by 0 bases and V by 5 bases; bases with no gene match: 10. Germline V CDR1 and CDR2: SGHVS, FNYEAQ. The CDR3 covers 18 residues. The CDR3 coding sequence is TGTGCCAGCAGCCCCCATGAAAGGACTAGCGGCTCCTACAATGAGCAGTTCTTC. Translating gives CASSPHERTSGSYNEQFF.

This clone was seen only once. The J gene is TRBJ2-3, the V gene TRBV2; 8 bases match TRBD2. Trimming took 5 bases from V and 5 from J; bases not matched to a gene: 6. The CDR3 runs 14 residues. Germline V lookup: CDR1 SNHLY, CDR2 FYNNEI. The CDR3 region is CASSLSGGEDTQYF. For the CDR3, the DNA is TGTGCCAGCAGTCTCAGCGGGGGAGAAGATACGCAGTATTTT.

This chain links TRBV9 with TRBJ2-3; the match to TRBD2 covers 8 bases. Trimming at V came to 3 bases and at J to 5 bases, leaving 8 bases not matched to a gene. The CDR3 runs to 15 residues. Germline loops: CDR1 SGDLS, CDR2 YYNGEE. CDR3 DNA: TGTGCCAGCAGCGCCCCGGGGGGACTAGTAGATACGCAGTATTTT. It codes for CASSAPGGLVDTQYF. Full variable domain (rest looked up from reference TRBV9 and TRBJ2-3): DSGVTQTPKHLITATGQRVTLRCSPRSGDLSVYWYQQSLDQGLQFLIQYYNGEERAKGNILERFSAQQFPDLHSELNLSSLELGDSALYFCASSAPGGLVDTQYFGPGTRLTVL.

This chain connects TRBV2 to TRBJ1-3; D uncertain. The germline CDR1 and CDR2 sequences are SNHLY and FYNNEI. V lost 2 bases and J lost 4, with 9 bases in between. There are 14 residues in the CDR3. Written as DNA, the CDR3 is TGTGCCAGCAGTGAATCCAGGTTCGGAAACACCATATATTTT. Amino acids: CASSESRFGNTIYF.

The V and J genes are TRBV7-2 and TRBJ2-5; 11 bases fit TRBD2. Germline CDR1 SGHTA, CDR2 FQGNSA. Trimming cost V 1 base and J 1 base; bases outside gene matches: 5. The CDR3 is 17 amino acids. The CDR3 is CASSLGVAGGPQETQYF. In DNA, the CDR3 is TGTGCCAGCAGCTTAGGGGTAGCGGGGGGGCCCCAAGAGACCCAGTACTTC.

The chain couples TRBV5-6 to TRBJ1-5, with no clear D. The V and J ends lost 2 bases and 5 bases respectively, with 8 bases between them. Looked up from germline, CDR1 is SGHDT and CDR2 is YYEEEE. The CDR3 contains 13 residues. The CDR3 region has the DNA TGTGCCAGCAGCTTTCTTCCGGATCAGCCCCAGCATTTT. Translation gives CASSFLPDQPQHF.

This clone was recorded only once. V is TRBV6-6 and J is TRBJ1-5, with 7 positions matching TRBD1. This CDR3 contains 13 residues. CDR1 is MNHNY, CDR2 SVGAGI, per germline (reference sequence). The V segment lost 6 bases and the J segment 2 bases; nucleotides outside the gene matches: 1. CDR3 in amino acids: CASSQGGNQPQHF. CDR3 coding DNA: TGTGCCAGCAGCCAGGGGGGCAATCAGCCCCAGCATTTT.

This chain links TRBV4-3 with TRBJ2-3; D ambiguous. Looked up from germline, CDR1 is LGHNA and CDR2 is YSLEER. Between the trimmed V and J ends, which lost 1 base and 1 base, there was a span of 6 bases. CDR3 length: 14 residues. The CDR3 region is CASSQGAGTDTQYF. In DNA form, the CDR3 reads TGCGCCAGCAGCCAAGGGGCAGGCACAGATACGCAGTATTTT.

The chain joins TRBV7-9 to TRBJ1-4; 9 nucleotides agree with TRBD1. The CDR3 extends over 16 amino acids. From germline, CDR1 is SEHNR and CDR2 FQNEAQ (reference sequence). The V gene end was trimmed by 5 bases and the J gene end by 5 bases; junction bases not matched to a gene: 9. CDR3 bases: TGTGCCAGCAGCGACCGGGGGACAGGGCAAAATGAAAAACTGTTTTTT. Residues: CASSDRGTGQNEKLFF.